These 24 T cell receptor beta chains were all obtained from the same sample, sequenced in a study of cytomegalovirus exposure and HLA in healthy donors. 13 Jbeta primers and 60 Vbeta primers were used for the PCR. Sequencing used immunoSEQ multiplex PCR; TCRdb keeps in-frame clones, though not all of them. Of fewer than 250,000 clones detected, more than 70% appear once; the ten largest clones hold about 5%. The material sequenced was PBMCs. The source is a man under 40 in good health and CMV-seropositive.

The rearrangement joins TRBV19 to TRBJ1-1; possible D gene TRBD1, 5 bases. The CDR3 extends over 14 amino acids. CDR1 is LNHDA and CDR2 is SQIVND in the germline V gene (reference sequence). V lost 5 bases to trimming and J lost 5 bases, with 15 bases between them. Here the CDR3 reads CASSLQRRQTEAFF. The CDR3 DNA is TGTGCCAGTAGTCTTCAACGAAGACAGACTGAAGCTTTCTTT.

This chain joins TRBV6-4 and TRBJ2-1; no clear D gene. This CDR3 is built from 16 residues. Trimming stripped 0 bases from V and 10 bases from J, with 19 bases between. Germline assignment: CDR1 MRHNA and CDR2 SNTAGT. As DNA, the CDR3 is TGTGCCAGCAGTGACTCCTCTAGAGTCCCTACTGGGGAGCAGTTCTTC. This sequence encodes CASSDSSRVPTGEQFF.

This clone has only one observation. The CDR3 sequence: CASSFRGNTIYF. CDR3 nucleotides: TGTGCCAGCAGTTTCAGGGGAAACACCATATATTTT. The genes are TRBV28 and TRBJ1-3; D unresolved. V shed 3 bases and J shed 4 bases, with 4 bases lying between them. Per germline, CDR1 MDHEN and CDR2 SYDVKM. The CDR3 extends over 12 amino acids. Variable domain in full (rest from reference TRBV28 and TRBJ1-3): DVKVTQSSRYLVKRTGEKVFLECVQDMDHENMFWYRQDPGLGLRLIYFSYDVKMKEKGDIPEGYSVSREKKERFSLILESASTNQTSMYLCASSFRGNTIYFGEGSWLTVV.

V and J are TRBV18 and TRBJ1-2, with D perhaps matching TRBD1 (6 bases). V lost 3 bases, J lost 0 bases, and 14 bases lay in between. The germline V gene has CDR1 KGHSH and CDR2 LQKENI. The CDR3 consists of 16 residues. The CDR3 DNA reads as TGTGCCAGCTCACCCCCCACAGGGCCGGCTAACTATGGCTACACCTTC. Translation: CASSPPTGPANYGYTF.

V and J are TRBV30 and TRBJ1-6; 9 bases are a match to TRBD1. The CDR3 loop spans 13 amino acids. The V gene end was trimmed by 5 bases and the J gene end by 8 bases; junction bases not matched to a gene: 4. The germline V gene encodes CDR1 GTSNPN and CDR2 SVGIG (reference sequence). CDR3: CAWGRTGDSPLHF. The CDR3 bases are TGTGCCTGGGGCAGGACAGGGGATTCACCCCTCCACTTT.

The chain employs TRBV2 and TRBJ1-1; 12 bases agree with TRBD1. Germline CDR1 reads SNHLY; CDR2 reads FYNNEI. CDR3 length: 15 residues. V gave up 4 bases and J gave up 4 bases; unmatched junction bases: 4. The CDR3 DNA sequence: TGTGCCAGCAGTGGGCGGGGACAGGGGGCCACTGAAGCTTTCTTT. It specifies CASSGRGQGATEAFF.

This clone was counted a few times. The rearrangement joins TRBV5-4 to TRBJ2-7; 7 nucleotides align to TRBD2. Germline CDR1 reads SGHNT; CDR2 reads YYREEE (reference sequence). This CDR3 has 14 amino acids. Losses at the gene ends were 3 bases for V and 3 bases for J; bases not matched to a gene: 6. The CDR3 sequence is CASSSAGTIYEQYF. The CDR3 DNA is TGTGCCAGCAGCTCGGCCGGGACTATCTACGAGCAGTACTTC.

The CDR3 sequence: CASSDGRAGNEQFF. CDR3 in DNA: TGTGCCAGCAGTGACGGGAGGGCCGGAAATGAGCAGTTCTTC. V gene TRBV6-6 combines with J gene TRBJ2-1; TRBD2 aligns across 8 bases. Germline CDR1 and CDR2: MNHNY and SVGAGI (reference sequence). The CDR3 has 14 amino acids. V gave up 5 bases and J gave up 7 bases; unmatched junction bases: 7.

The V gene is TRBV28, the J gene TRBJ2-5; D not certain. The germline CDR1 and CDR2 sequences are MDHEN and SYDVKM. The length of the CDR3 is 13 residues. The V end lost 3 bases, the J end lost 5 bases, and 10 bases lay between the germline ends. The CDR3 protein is CASSFRSLETQYF. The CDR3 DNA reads TGTGCCAGCAGTTTTCGCAGTCTCGAGACCCAGTACTTC. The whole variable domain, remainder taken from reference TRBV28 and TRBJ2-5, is DVKVTQSSRYLVKRTGEKVFLECVQDMDHENMFWYRQDPGLGLRLIYFSYDVKMKEKGDIPEGYSVSREKKERFSLILESASTNQTSMYLCASSFRSLETQYFGPGTRLLVL.

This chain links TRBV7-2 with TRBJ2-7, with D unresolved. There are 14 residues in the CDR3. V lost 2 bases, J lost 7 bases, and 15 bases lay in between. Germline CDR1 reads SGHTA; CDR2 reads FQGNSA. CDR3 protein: CASSLSGPLREQYF. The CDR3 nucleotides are TGTGCCAGCAGCTTATCTGGGCCCCTGAGAGAGCAGTACTTC.

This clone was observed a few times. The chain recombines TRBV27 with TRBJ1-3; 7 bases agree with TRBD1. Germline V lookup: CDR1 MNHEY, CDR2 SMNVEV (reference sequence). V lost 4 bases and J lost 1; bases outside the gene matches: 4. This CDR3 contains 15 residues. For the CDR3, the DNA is TGTGCCAGCAGTTCCAGGGGACAGTCTGGAAACACCATATATTTT. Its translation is CASSSRGQSGNTIYF.

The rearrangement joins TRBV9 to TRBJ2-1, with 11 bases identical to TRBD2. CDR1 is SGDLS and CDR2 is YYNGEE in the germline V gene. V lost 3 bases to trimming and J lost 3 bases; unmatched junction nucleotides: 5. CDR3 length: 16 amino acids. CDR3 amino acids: CASSALGLAGYNEQFF. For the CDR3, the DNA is TGTGCCAGCAGCGCCTTAGGACTAGCGGGCTACAATGAGCAGTTCTTC.

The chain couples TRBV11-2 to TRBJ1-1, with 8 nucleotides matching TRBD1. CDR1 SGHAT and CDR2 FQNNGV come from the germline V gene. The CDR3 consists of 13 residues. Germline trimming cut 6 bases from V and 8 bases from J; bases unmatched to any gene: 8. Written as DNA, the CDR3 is TGTGCCAGCAGTCATTACAGGGGGGTCGAAGCTTTCTTT. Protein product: CASSHYRGVEAFF.

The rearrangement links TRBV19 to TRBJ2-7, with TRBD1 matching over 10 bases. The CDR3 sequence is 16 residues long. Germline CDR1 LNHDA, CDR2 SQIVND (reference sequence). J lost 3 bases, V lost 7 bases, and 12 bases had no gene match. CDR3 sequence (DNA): TGTGCCAGTACCCCGAGCGGGACAGGGGTTTTCTACGAGCAGTACTTC. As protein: CASTPSGTGVFYEQYF.

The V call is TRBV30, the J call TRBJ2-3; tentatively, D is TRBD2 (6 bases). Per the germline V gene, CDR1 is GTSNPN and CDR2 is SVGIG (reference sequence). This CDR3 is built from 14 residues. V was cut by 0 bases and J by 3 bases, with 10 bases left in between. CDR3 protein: CAWSVGSGTDTQYF. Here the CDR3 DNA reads TGTGCCTGGAGTGTCGGTAGCGGAACAGATACGCAGTATTTT.

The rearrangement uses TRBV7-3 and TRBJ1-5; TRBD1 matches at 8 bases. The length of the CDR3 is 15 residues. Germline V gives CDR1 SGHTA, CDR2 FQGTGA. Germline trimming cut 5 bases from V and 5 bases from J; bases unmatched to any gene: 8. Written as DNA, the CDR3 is TGTGCCAGCAGCCCCACGGACAGGGTGGATCAGCCCCAGCATTTT. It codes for CASSPTDRVDQPQHF.

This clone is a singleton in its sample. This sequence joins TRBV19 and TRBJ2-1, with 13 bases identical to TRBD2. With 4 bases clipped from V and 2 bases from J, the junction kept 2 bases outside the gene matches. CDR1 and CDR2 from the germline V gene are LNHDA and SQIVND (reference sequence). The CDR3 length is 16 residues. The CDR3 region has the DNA TGTGCCAGTAGTACGACTAGCGGGGGGACCTACAATGAGCAGTTCTTC. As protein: CASSTTSGGTYNEQFF.

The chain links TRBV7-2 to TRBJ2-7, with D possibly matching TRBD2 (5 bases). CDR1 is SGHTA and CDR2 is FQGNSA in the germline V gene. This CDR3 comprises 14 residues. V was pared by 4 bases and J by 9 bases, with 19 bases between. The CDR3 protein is CASSSTFGDSGQYF. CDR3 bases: TGTGCCAGCAGCTCCACATTCGGGGATTCGGGGCAGTACTTC.

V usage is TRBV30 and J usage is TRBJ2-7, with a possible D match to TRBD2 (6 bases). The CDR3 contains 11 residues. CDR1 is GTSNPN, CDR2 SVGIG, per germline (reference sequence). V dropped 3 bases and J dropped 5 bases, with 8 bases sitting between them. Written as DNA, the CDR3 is TGTGCCTGGAGGGGAGGTCACGAGCAGTACTTC. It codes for CAWRGGHEQYF.

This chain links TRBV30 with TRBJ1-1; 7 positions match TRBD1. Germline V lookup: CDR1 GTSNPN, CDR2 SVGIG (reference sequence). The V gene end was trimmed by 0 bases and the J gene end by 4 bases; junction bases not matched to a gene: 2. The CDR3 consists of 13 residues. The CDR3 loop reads CAWSVQGFTEAFF. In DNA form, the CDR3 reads TGTGCCTGGAGTGTACAGGGGTTCACTGAAGCTTTCTTT.

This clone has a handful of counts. Here the CDR3 DNA reads TGTGCCAGCAGCTTGGGGCAGGGGGCATCCTACGAGCAGTACTTC. This gives the protein CASSLGQGASYEQYF. The chain has TRBV5-6 and TRBJ2-7; 8 nucleotides line up with TRBD1. CDR3 length: 15 residues. Germline V CDR1 and CDR2: SGHDT, YYEEEE. After removal of 0 bases from V and 1 base from J, the junction contained 3 bases not matched to a gene.

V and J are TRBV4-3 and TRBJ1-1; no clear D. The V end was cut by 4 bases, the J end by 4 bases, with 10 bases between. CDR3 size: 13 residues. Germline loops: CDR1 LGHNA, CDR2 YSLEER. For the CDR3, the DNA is TGCGCCAGCAGCCTGCAGAGGAGCACTGAAGCTTTCTTT. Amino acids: CASSLQRSTEAFF.

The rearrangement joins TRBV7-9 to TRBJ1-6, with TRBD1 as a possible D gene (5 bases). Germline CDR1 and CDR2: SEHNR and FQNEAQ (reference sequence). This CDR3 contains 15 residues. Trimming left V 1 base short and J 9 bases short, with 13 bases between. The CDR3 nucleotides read TGTGCCAGCAGCTTAGACGACAGTTTGGGTTCACCCCTCCACTTT. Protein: CASSLDDSLGSPLHF.

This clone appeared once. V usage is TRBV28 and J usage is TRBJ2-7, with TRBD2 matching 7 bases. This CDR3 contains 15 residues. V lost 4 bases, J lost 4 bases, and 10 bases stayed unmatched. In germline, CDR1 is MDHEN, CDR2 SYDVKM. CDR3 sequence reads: CASSSGGGSRYEQYF. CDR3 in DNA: TGTGCCAGCAGTTCCGGAGGCGGGAGCAGGTACGAGCAGTACTTC.